This TCR beta chain was documented in a study of blood T cell repertoires in COVID-19. Germline CDR1 SEHNR, CDR2 FQNEAQ (reference sequence). The CDR3 is 14 amino acids. V was trimmed by 1 base and J by 6 bases, leaving 9 bases between them. Clones were read by immunoSEQ multiplex PCR, and TCRdb kept only the in-frame ones, dropping some. Here the sample spans roughly 180,000 clones, 81% being singletons. The sample consisted of peripheral blood. This clonotype originated in a woman between 40 and 50 years old with COVID-19, enrolled during active disease. The chain combines TRBV7-9 with TRBJ2-2; D perhaps matches TRBD1 (6 bases). CDR3: CASSLVEGAGELFF. The CDR3 coding sequence is TGTGCCAGCAGCTTAGTAGAGGGGGCCGGGGAGCTGTTTTTT. Combining the CDR3 with reference TRBV7-9 and TRBJ2-2 gives the whole variable domain DTGVSQNPRHKITKRGQNVTFRCDPISEHNRLYWYRQTLGQGPEFLTYFQNEAQLEKSRLLSDRFSAERPKGSFSTLEIQRTEQGDSAMYLCASSLVEGAGELFFGEGSRLTVL.